Described below is a single TCR beta chain sequence and its context. This entry belongs to a study of cytotoxic CD8 clonotypes in ibrutinib-treated CLL. Study background: After a median roughly 12 months on treatment (6 to 36), response samples were drawn.

With V trimmed by 7 bases and J by 4 bases, 11 bases remained unmatched. CDR1 SNHLY and CDR2 FYNNEI come from the germline V gene. This CDR3 comprises 15 residues. Deep sequencing aimed at 1 in 200,000 to 1 in 1 million T cells' resolution. Profiling relied on immunoSEQ multiplex PCR, and the TCRdb table lists in-frame clones only, not all of them. The profile shows about 200,000 clones, more than 75% of them singletons. The receptor comes from a human donor with chronic lymphocytic leukemia. The sample was PBMCs, taken after 12 months of ibrutinib treatment. This chain joins TRBV2 and TRBJ2-3, with 7 bases lining up with TRBD2. The CDR3 region has the DNA TGTGCCAGCAAGTCCGGGAGGATCTACCCAGATACGCAGTATTTT. Protein: CASKSGRIYPDTQYF.